Following are 16 T cell receptor beta chains from one sample sequenced in a study of regulatory and conventional T cells in RAG deficiency. Genomic DNA came from blood conventional CD4+ T cells gated CD25-low CD127-high. Generated by immunoSEQ multiplex PCR, the TCRdb table keeps only in-frame clones and is missing some. The sample lists 25,000 to 35,000 clones, nearly 95% occurring once. Another study also made use of these data, one on regulatory T cells. From that study: Primers: 52 TRBV forward and 13 TRBJ reverse.

Specimen: CD25- CD4+ T cells sorted from blood. All receptors come from a human donor in good health.

This clone was counted once. The rearrangement uses TRBV4-1 and TRBJ1-2, with D maybe TRBD1 (6 bases). CDR1 is MGHRA and CDR2 is YSYEKL in the germline V gene. The CDR3 sequence is 19 residues long. The ends were cut back, 0 bases at V and 3 bases at J, with 23 bases in the middle. The CDR3 region has the DNA TGCGCCAGCAGCCAAGATAAACGACAGGATCAATCCAAATACTATGGCTACACCTTC. Residues: CASSQDKRQDQSKYYGYTF.

V and J are TRBV5-4 and TRBJ2-1, with 10 bases identical to TRBD2. The CDR3 consists of 17 residues. J gave up 2 bases and V 4 bases, and 9 bases lay outside the gene matches. Germline-derived CDR1 and CDR2 are SGHNT and YYREEE (reference sequence). The CDR3 DNA reads TGTGCCAGCAGCCTGGAGGGACTAGCGAGAACCTACAATGAGCAGTTCTTC. Encoded protein: CASSLEGLARTYNEQFF.

The rearrangement uses TRBV5-6 and TRBJ2-1; TRBD2 might be the D (5 bases). The germline V gene encodes CDR1 SGHDT and CDR2 YYEEEE. The CDR3 extends over 16 amino acids. Between the trimmed V and J ends, which lost 4 bases and 4 bases, there was a span of 18 bases. The CDR3 sequence: CASSRGHPTSYNEQFF. The CDR3 DNA reads TGTGCCAGCAGCCGGGGTCATCCAACCTCATACAATGAGCAGTTCTTC.

J is TRBJ1-2 and V is TRBV27; 9 bases align to TRBD1. Germline V lookup: CDR1 MNHEY, CDR2 SMNVEV (reference sequence). This CDR3 contains 15 residues. V gave up 5 bases and J gave up 1 base; unmatched junction bases: 5. Here the CDR3 reads CASSPGQGYNYGYTF. The CDR3 DNA reads as TGTGCCAGCAGTCCCGGACAGGGGTATAACTATGGCTACACCTTC.

The rearrangement joins TRBV11-1 to TRBJ1-1, with a possible D match to TRBD1 (6 bases). CDR3 length: 15 residues. From germline, CDR1 is SGHAT and CDR2 FQDESV (reference sequence). Trimming took off 6 bases at V and 4 bases at J, with 18 bases between the two ends. The CDR3, as DNA: TGTGCCAGCAGTCAGGTCGGGGGGCAGAGCACTGAAGCTTTCTTT. This encodes CASSQVGGQSTEAFF.

The V and J genes are TRBV10-1 and TRBJ1-6; TRBD1 matches at 7 bases. CDR3 size: 14 residues. Germline lookup yields CDR1 WNHNN and CDR2 SYGVQD (reference sequence). With V trimmed by 8 bases and J by 0 bases, 1 base remained unmatched. DNA of the CDR3: TGCGCCAGCCGGGACAGCTCCTATAATTCACCCCTCCACTTT. Translated, it gives CASRDSSYNSPLHF.

V is TRBV9 and J is TRBJ1-2, with 7 bases that match TRBD1. The trim removed 4 bases at V and 8 bases at J, leaving 17 bases unmatched. Germline V gene sequence: CDR1 SGDLS, CDR2 YYNGEE. CDR3 length: 16 amino acids. This chain's CDR3 is CASSFEGPGTVGGYTF. The CDR3 DNA reads as TGTGCCAGCAGCTTCGAGGGGCCGGGGACAGTGGGAGGCTACACCTTC.

The rearrangement joins TRBV29-1 to TRBJ2-3; 9 bases are a match to TRBD2. Per germline, CDR1 SQVTM and CDR2 ANQGSEA. J was trimmed by 2 bases and V by 6 bases; bases with no gene match: 12. The CDR3 has 16 residues. The CDR3 region is CSVSGRGGTNTDTQYF. The CDR3 nucleotides read TGCAGCGTCTCAGGGCGGGGGGGGACCAACACAGATACGCAGTATTTT.

The chain employs TRBV5-4 and TRBJ1-1, with D possibly being TRBD1 (6 bases). CDR1 is SGHNT and CDR2 is YYREEE in the germline V gene (reference sequence). The CDR3 is made up of 13 amino acids. V lost 1 base and J lost 7, with 11 bases in between. The CDR3 here is CASSLPHRVEAFF. The CDR3 region has the DNA TGTGCCAGCAGCTTGCCCCACAGGGTTGAAGCTTTCTTT.

V is TRBV15 and J is TRBJ2-1; maybe TRBD2 (5 bases). The CDR3 is 16 amino acids. From germline, CDR1 is LNHNV and CDR2 YYDKDF (reference sequence). Trimming took off 6 bases at V and 0 bases at J, with 15 bases between the two ends. The CDR3 DNA sequence: TGTGCCACCAGACCGAAAGGAGACTACTCCTACAATGAGCAGTTCTTC. Amino acids: CATRPKGDYSYNEQFF.

The chain combines TRBV14 with TRBJ1-2; D gene ambiguous. Germline-derived CDR1 and CDR2 are SGHDN and FVKESK. This CDR3 contains 12 residues. Trimming stripped 1 base from V and 3 bases from J, with 3 bases between. CDR3 residues: CASSQGDYGYTF. CDR3 DNA: TGTGCCAGCAGCCAAGGAGACTATGGCTACACCTTC.

The chain has TRBV9 and TRBJ2-6, with TRBD2 matching 7 bases. With 5 bases clipped from V and 0 bases from J, the junction kept 2 bases outside the gene matches. Germline-derived CDR1 and CDR2 are SGDLS and YYNGEE. This CDR3 contains 15 residues. CDR3: CASRGGSSGANVLTF. For the CDR3, the DNA is TGTGCCAGCAGGGGGGGGAGCTCTGGGGCCAACGTCCTGACTTTC.

This CDR3 is CASSRSGDRVNEQYF. CDR3 in DNA: TGTGCCAGCAGCCGATCAGGGGACAGGGTTAACGAGCAGTACTTC. The chain is built from TRBV11-2 and TRBJ2-7, with TRBD1 identical over 9 bases. The CDR3 runs 15 residues. The V segment lost 5 bases and the J segment 5 bases; nucleotides outside the gene matches: 10. Germline CDR1 SGHAT, CDR2 FQNNGV.

This sequence joins TRBV7-8 and TRBJ1-5; no definite D call. Trimming took 2 bases from V and 3 from J, leaving 8 bases between them. Germline assignment: CDR1 SGHVS and CDR2 FQNEAQ. The CDR3 runs to 14 residues. The CDR3 here is CASSLSQFNQPQHF. The CDR3 DNA follows: TGTGCCAGCAGCTTATCGCAGTTCAATCAGCCCCAGCATTTT.

V and J are TRBV7-8 and TRBJ1-2, with 10 bases aligning to TRBD1. Trimming cost V 4 bases and J 8 bases; bases outside gene matches: 10. The length of the CDR3 is 15 residues. The germline gives CDR1 SGHVS, CDR2 FQNEAQ. The CDR3 sequence: CASSSSDRGLGGYTF. The CDR3 nucleotides are TGTGCCAGCAGCTCTTCAGACAGGGGGCTCGGGGGCTACACCTTC. The full variable domain, with the rest looked up from reference TRBV7-8 and TRBJ1-2, is GAGVSQSPRYKVAKRGQDVALRCDPISGHVSLFWYQQALGQGPEFLTYFQNEAQLDKSGLPSDRFFAERPEGSVSTLKIQRTQQEDSAVYLCASSSSDRGLGGYTFGSGTRLTVV.

This chain uses TRBV15 with TRBJ2-1; the D gene is possibly TRBD2 (6 bases). The CDR3 totals 16 residues. Germline loops: CDR1 LNHNV, CDR2 YYDKDF (reference sequence). With 0 bases removed from V and 7 bases from J, the gap between germline ends came to 16 bases. For the CDR3, the DNA is TGTGCCACCAGCAGAGATCGGGGGATTTCGTATAATGAGCAGTTCTTC. Translated: CATSRDRGISYNEQFF.